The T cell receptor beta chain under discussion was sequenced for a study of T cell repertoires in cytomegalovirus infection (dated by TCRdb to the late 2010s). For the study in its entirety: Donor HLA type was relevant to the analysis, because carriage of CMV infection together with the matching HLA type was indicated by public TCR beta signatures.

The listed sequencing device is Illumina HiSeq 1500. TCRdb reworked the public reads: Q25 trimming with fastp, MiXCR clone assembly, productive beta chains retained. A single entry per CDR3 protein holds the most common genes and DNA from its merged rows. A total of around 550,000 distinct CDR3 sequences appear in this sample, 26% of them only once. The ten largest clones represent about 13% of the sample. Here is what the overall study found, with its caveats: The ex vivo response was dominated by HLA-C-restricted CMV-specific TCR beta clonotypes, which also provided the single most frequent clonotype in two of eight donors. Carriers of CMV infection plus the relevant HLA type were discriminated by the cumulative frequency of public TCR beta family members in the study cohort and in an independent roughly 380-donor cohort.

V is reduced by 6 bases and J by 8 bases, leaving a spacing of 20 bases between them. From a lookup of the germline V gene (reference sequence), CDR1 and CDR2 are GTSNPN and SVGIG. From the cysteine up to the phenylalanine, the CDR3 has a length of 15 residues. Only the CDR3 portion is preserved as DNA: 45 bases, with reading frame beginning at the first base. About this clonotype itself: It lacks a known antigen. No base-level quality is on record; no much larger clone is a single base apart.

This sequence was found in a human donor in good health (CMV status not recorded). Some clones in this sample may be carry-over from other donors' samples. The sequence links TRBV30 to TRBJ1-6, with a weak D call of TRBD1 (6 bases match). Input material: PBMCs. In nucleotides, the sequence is TGTGCCTGCAAACAGGGTTTAGTTGCCGATTCACCCCTCCACTTT. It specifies CACKQGLVADSPLHF. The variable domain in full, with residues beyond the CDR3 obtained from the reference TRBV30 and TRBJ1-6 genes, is SQTIHQWPATLVQPVGSPLSLECTVEGTSNPNLYWYRQAAGRGLQLLFYSVGIGQISSEVPQNLSASRPQDRQFILSSKKLLLSDSGFYLCACKQGLVADSPLHFGNGTRLTVT.